A single sample gave rise to the 17 T cell receptor beta chains below, sequenced in a study of identical twins. TCRdb reprocessed the 5' RACE reads via MiXCR and lists one record per CDR3 protein. This sample has 1.5 million to 2 million distinct CDR3 sequences, with roughly 35% found just once. The sample consisted of cord blood. The receptors here all came from a newborn girl in good health.

The rearrangement links TRBV20-1 to TRBJ2-1; 9 bases agree with TRBD2. Germline V lookup: CDR1 DFQATT, CDR2 SNEGSKA (reference sequence). The CDR3 has 14 amino acids. Trimming cost V 1 base and J 6 bases; bases outside gene matches: 4. CDR3 in DNA: TGCAGTGCTAGAGGCGGGAGGGTCCGCAATGAGCAGTTCTTC. Residues: CSARGGRVRNEQFF.

This sequence joins TRBV20-1 and TRBJ1-5, with TRBD1 identical over 10 bases. The CDR3 covers 16 residues. Germline CDR1 is DFQATT and CDR2 is SNEGSKA (reference sequence). The J segment lost 5 bases and the V segment lost 6 bases, leaving 13 bases of the junction unmatched. The CDR3 DNA is TGCAGTGCGACCCCGACGCGGGACAGGGGCGATCAGCCCCAGCATTTT. It is translated as CSATPTRDRGDQPQHF.

The chain recombines TRBV9 with TRBJ1-1; 8 bases fit TRBD1. The CDR3 is 15 amino acids. V was clipped by 2 bases and J by 1 base; unmatched bases: 4. Germline V lookup: CDR1 SGDLS, CDR2 YYNGEE. Here the CDR3 DNA reads TGTGCCAGCAGCGTGCGGACAGGGAGGAACACTGAAGCTTTCTTT. It specifies CASSVRTGRNTEAFF.

The chain joins TRBV19 to TRBJ2-7; 7 bases match TRBD1. V shed 6 bases and J 5 bases; nucleotides not matched to a gene: 7. The CDR3 covers 13 residues. In germline, CDR1 is LNHDA, CDR2 SQIVND (reference sequence). This chain's CDR3 is CASRATGRDEQYF. In nucleotides, the CDR3 is TGTGCCAGTAGGGCGACAGGGAGAGACGAGCAGTACTTC.

On this clonotype itself: Its ends do not fully match the called genes, so a read error is possible. The chain couples TRBV20-1 to TRBJ1-4, with a weak D call TRBD1 (5 bases). The germline CDR1 and CDR2 sequences are DFQATT and SNEGSKA (reference sequence). The length of the CDR3 is 14 residues. The CDR3 coding sequence is TGCAGTGCTAGGCGGGGCCCAACTAATGAAGAACTGTTTTTT. It codes for CSARRGPTNEELFF.

A few counts support this clonotype. V gene TRBV6-2 or TRBV6-3 combines with J gene TRBJ1-1, with TRBD1 matching 7 bases. This CDR3 spans 15 amino acids. The V and J ends lost 6 bases and 1 base, in that order; junction bases with no gene match: 8. The germline CDR1 and CDR2 sequences are MNHEY and SVGEGT. The CDR3 sequence: CASRQPYRGNTEAFF. The DNA of the CDR3 is TGTGCCAGCAGACAGCCCTACAGGGGGAACACTGAAGCTTTCTTT.

The V gene is TRBV28, the J gene TRBJ1-5; D is perhaps TRBD1 (6 bases). The CDR3 is 17 residues long. CDR1 MDHEN and CDR2 SYDVKM come from the germline V gene. The V end was cut by 6 bases, the J end by 0 bases, with 18 bases between. In DNA form, the CDR3 reads TGTGCCAGCAGACCACGGGGGCCAGTGAGTAGCAATCAGCCCCAGCATTTT. Translation gives CASRPRGPVSSNQPQHF. Combining the CDR3 with reference TRBV28 and TRBJ1-5 gives the whole variable domain DVKVTQSSRYLVKRTGEKVFLECVQDMDHENMFWYRQDPGLGLRLIYFSYDVKMKEKGDIPEGYSVSREKKERFSLILESASTNQTSMYLCASRPRGPVSSNQPQHFGDGTRLSIL.

This chain joins TRBV2 and TRBJ2-1, with D hard to call. This CDR3 comprises 16 residues. Trimming cost V 5 bases and J 6 bases, with 20 bases left between them. Germline lookup yields CDR1 SNHLY and CDR2 FYNNEI. The chain's CDR3 is CASSSTGTPIRNEQFF. The CDR3 DNA follows: TGTGCCAGCAGTTCCACCGGAACTCCCATTCGCAATGAGCAGTTCTTC.

Comment on this clonotype: One end of the junction varies from germline; a read error may be responsible. V and J are TRBV7-2 and TRBJ2-7, with a weak D call TRBD2 (5 bases). Germline assignment: CDR1 SGHTA and CDR2 FQGNSA. This CDR3 has 15 amino acids. The CDR3 loop reads CAISGPGVLSYEQYF. The CDR3 region has the DNA TGTGCCATCAGCGGCCCCGGGGTGTTATCCTACGAGCAGTACTTC.

Notes on this clonotype: A much larger clone lies one base from this, so it may be a read error. This sequence joins TRBV20-1 and TRBJ1-4, with D possibly being TRBD1 (6 bases). Germline-derived CDR1 and CDR2 are DFQATT and SNEGSKA (reference sequence). This CDR3 has 11 residues. The germline V and J ends were trimmed by 3 bases and 8 bases, with 7 bases remaining between them. CDR3 loop: CSASDREKLFF. In nucleotides, the CDR3 is TGCAGTGCTAGCGACAGGGAAAAACTGTTTTTT.

This clonotype has only a few counts. V gene TRBV6-6 combines with J gene TRBJ2-6; TRBD1 might be the D (6 bases). CDR1 MNHNY and CDR2 SVGAGI come from the germline V gene (reference sequence). V was trimmed by 2 bases and J by 0 bases, leaving 8 bases between them. The CDR3 covers 16 residues. The CDR3 DNA is TGTGCCAGCAGTTACAGACAGGCCTCTGGGGCCAACGTCCTGACTTTC. Protein product: CASSYRQASGANVLTF.

This clonotype showed up just a few times. The rearrangement links TRBV27 to TRBJ2-5; D remains ambiguous. This CDR3 spans 15 amino acids. CDR1 MNHEY and CDR2 SMNVEV come from the germline V gene (reference sequence). Trimming stripped 0 bases from V and 11 bases from J, with 19 bases between. CDR3 DNA sequence: TGTGCCAGCAGTTTATCGATTTATCGGCTAGATGAGCAGTACTTC. This encodes CASSLSIYRLDEQYF.

This clonotype was counted a few times. The chain recombines TRBV4-1 with TRBJ2-7; weak D call: TRBD2 (5 bases). The CDR3 has 14 residues. V dropped 4 bases and J dropped 5 bases, with 15 bases sitting between them. From germline, CDR1 is MGHRA and CDR2 YSYEKL. DNA for the CDR3: TGCGCCAGCAGCCGGGTGGTCGGGATAGACGAGCAGTACTTC. Amino acids: CASSRVVGIDEQYF.

This chain uses TRBV20-1 with TRBJ1-1; D remains ambiguous. The length of the CDR3 is 14 residues. The V end lost 0 bases, the J end lost 8 bases, and 16 bases lay between the germline ends. Germline V gene sequence: CDR1 DFQATT, CDR2 SNEGSKA (reference sequence). The CDR3 loop reads CSARDHRRAYEAFF. The CDR3 bases are TGCAGTGCTAGAGATCATCGGAGGGCTTACGAAGCTTTCTTT.

V and J are TRBV7-2 and TRBJ2-3, with 11 bases matching TRBD2. V dropped 5 bases and J dropped 2; count of bases not matched to a gene: 12. The CDR3 is made up of 18 amino acids. The V gene's germline CDR1 is SGHTA and CDR2 FQGNSA. The CDR3 nucleotides are TGTGCCAGCAGCCCCTACCTCCTAGCGGGGGGAACCACAGATACGCAGTATTTT. Translated, it gives CASSPYLLAGGTTDTQYF.

This chain links TRBV12-3 or TRBV12-4 with TRBJ2-3; TRBD1 aligns across 9 bases. Losses at the gene ends were 1 base for V and 13 bases for J; bases not matched to a gene: 21. This CDR3 is 18 amino acids long. CDR3 in amino acids: CASSLGYEGTGWTDMEYF. In DNA form, the CDR3 reads TGTGCCAGCAGTTTAGGTTATGAGGGGACAGGGTGGACAGATATGGAGTATTTT.

The chain has TRBV20-1 and TRBJ2-7; no definite D call. The V end lost 4 bases, the J end lost 3 bases, and 13 bases lay between the germline ends. The V gene's germline CDR1 is DFQATT and CDR2 SNEGSKA (reference sequence). This CDR3 spans 13 amino acids. CDR3 sequence reads: CSAIRGGYYEQYF. CDR3 coding DNA: TGCAGTGCTATCAGAGGCGGATACTACGAGCAGTACTTC.